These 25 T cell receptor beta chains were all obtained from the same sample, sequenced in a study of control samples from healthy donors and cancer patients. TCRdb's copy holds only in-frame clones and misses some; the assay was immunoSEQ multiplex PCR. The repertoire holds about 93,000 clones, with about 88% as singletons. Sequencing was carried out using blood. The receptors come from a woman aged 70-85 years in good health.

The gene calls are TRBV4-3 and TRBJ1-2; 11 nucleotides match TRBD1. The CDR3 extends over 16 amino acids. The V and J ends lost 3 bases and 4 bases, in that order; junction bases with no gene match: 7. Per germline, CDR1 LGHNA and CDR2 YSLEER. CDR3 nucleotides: TGCGCCAGCAGCCAGGTCCCGGGACAGGGGGGCTATGGCTACACCTTC. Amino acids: CASSQVPGQGGYGYTF.

The DNA for the CDR3 is TGTGCCAGCAGCAGTGTTGCGACTGGCGGACTTTCACCCCTCCACTTT. This codes for CASSSVATGGLSPLHF. The chain recombines TRBV11-2 with TRBJ1-6; no definite D call. CDR3 length: 16 residues. CDR1 is SGHAT and CDR2 is FQNNGV in the germline V gene. V was pared by 5 bases and J by 9 bases, with 20 bases between.

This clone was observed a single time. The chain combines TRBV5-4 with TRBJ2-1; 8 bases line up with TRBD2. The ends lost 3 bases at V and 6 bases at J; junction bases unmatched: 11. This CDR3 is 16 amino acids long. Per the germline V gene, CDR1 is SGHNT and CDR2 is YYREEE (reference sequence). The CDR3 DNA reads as TGTGCCAGCAGCTCGACCCCACGGGGGGGGAGCAATGAGCAGTTCTTC. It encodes CASSSTPRGGSNEQFF.

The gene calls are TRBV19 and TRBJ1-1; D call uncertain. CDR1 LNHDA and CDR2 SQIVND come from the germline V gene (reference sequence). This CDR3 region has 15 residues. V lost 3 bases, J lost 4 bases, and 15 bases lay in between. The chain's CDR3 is CASSIRVKAGTEAFF. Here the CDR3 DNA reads TGTGCCAGTAGTATTAGGGTGAAGGCCGGCACTGAAGCTTTCTTT.

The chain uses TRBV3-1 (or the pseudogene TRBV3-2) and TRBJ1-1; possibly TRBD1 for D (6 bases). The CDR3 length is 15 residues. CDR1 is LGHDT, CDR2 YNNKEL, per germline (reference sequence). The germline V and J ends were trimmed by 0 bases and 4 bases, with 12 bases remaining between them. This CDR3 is CASSQEVGAGTEAFF. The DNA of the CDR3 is TGTGCCAGCAGCCAAGAAGTGGGGGCGGGCACTGAAGCTTTCTTT.

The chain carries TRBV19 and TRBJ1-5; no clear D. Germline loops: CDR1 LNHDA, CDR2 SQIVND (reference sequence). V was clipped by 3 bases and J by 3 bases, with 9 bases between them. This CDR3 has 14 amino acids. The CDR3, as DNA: TGTGCCAGTAGTATTTTGGAGATCAATCAGCCCCAGCATTTT. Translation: CASSILEINQPQHF. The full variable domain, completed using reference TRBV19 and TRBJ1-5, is DGGITQSPKYLFRKEGQNVTLSCEQNLNHDAMYWYRQDPGQGLRLIYYSQIVNDFQKGDIAEGYSVSREKKESFPLTVTSAQKNPTAFYLCASSILEINQPQHFGDGTRLSIL.

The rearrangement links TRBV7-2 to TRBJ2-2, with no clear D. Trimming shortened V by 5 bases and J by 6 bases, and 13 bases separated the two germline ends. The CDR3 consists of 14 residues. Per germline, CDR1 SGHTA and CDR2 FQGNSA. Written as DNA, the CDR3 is TGTGCCAGCAGCCTAGACCCACGTGCCGGGGAGCTGTTTTTT. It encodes CASSLDPRAGELFF.

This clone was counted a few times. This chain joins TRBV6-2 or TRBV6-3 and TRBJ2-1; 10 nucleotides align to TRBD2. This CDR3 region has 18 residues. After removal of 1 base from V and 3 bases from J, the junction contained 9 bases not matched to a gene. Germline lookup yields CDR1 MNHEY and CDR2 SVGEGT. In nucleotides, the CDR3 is TGTGCCAGCAGTTACTTGGGGCTAGCGGGAGTTCTCTACAATGAGCAGTTCTTC. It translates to CASSYLGLAGVLYNEQFF.

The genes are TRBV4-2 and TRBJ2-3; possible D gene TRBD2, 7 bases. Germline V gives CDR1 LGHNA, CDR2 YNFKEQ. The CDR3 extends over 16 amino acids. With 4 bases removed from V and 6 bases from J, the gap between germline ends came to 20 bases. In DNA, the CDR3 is TGTGCCAGCAGCCCCAGGAAGGGGGGGGGTGGTGATACGCAGTATTTT. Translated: CASSPRKGGGGDTQYF.

The CDR3 reads CASSQGTSTNEKLFF. The CDR3 DNA follows: TGTGCCAGCAGCCAAGGGACCTCAACTAATGAAAAACTGTTTTTT. The V and J genes are TRBV14 and TRBJ1-4; D is uncertain. Trimming took 1 base from V and 0 from J, leaving 6 bases between them. The CDR3 runs 15 residues. CDR1 SGHDN and CDR2 FVKESK come from the germline V gene.

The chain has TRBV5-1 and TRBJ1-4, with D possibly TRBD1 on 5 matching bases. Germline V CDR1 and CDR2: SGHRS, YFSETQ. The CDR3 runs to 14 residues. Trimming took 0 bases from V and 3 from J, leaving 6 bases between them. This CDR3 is CASSLGQPNEKLFF. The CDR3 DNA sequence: TGCGCCAGCAGCTTGGGACAGCCTAATGAAAAACTGTTTTTT.

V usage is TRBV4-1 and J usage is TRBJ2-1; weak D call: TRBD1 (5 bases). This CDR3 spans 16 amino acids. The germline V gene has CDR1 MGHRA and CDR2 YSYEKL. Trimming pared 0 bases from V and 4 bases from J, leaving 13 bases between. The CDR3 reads CASSQESQGYYNEQFF. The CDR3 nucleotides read TGCGCCAGCAGCCAAGAAAGCCAGGGTTATTACAATGAGCAGTTCTTC.

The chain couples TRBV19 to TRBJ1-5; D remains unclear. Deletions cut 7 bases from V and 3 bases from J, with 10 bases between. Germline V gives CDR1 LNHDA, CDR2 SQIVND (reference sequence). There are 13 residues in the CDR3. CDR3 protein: CASTMDLNQPQHF. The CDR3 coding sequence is TGTGCCAGTACCATGGACCTCAATCAGCCCCAGCATTTT.

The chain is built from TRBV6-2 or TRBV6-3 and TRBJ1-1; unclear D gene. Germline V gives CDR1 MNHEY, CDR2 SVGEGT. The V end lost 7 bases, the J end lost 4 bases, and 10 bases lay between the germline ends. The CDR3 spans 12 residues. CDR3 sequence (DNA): TGTGCCAGCACCCCCGGCGGCACTGAAGCTTTCTTT. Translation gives CASTPGGTEAFF.

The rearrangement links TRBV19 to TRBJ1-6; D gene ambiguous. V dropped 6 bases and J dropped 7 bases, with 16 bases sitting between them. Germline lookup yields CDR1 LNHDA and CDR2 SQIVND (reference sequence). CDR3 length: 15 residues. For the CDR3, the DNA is TGTGCCAGTAGCTATACGGACCGTTCCAATTCACCCCTCCACTTT. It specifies CASSYTDRSNSPLHF. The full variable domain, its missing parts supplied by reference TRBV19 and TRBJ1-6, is DGGITQSPKYLFRKEGQNVTLSCEQNLNHDAMYWYRQDPGQGLRLIYYSQIVNDFQKGDIAEGYSVSREKKESFPLTVTSAQKNPTAFYLCASSYTDRSNSPLHFGNGTRLTVT.

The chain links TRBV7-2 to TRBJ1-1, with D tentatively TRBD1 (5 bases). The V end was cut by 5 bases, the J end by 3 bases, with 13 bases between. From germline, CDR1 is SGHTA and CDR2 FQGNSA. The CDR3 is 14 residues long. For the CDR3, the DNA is TGTGCCAGCAGCACAACTGCGGGGGACACTGAAGCTTTCTTT. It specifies CASSTTAGDTEAFF.

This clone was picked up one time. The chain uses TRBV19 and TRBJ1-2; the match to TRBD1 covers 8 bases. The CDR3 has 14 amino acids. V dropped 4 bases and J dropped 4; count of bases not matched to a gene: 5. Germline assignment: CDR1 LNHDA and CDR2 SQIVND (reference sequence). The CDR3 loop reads CASSTTGDTYGYTF. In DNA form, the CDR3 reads TGTGCCAGTAGTACGACAGGGGATACCTATGGCTACACCTTC.

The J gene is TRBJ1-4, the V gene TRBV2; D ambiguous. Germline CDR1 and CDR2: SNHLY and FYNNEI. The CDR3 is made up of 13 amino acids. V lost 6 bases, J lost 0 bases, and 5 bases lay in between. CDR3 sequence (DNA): TGTGCCAGCAGCAGTACAACTAATGAAAAACTGTTTTTT. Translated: CASSSTTNEKLFF. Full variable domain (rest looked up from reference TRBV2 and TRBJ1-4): EPEVTQTPSHQVTQMGQEVILRCVPISNHLYFYWYRQILGQKVEFLVSFYNNEISEKSEIFDDQFSVERPDGSNFTLKIRSTKLEDSAMYFCASSSTTNEKLFFGSGTQLSVL.

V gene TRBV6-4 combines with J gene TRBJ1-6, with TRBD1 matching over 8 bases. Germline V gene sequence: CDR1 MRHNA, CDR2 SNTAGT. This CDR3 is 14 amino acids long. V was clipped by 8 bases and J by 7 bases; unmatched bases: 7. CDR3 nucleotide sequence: TGTGCCAGCCGAGGACAGGGTTACAATTCACCCCTCCACTTT. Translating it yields CASRGQGYNSPLHF.

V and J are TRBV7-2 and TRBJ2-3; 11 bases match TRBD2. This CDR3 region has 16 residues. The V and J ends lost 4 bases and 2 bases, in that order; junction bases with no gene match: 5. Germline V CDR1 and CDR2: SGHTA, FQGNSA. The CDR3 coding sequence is TGTGCCAGCAGCTCAGTAGCGGGAGGGTCCACAGATACGCAGTATTTT. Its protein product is CASSSVAGGSTDTQYF.

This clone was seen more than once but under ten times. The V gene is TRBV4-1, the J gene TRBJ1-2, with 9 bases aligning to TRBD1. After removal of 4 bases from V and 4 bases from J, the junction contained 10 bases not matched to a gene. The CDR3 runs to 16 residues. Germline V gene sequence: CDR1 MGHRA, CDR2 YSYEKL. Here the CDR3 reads CASSPQVGTGRYGYTF. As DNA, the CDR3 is TGCGCCAGCAGCCCCCAAGTCGGGACAGGGCGCTATGGCTACACCTTC.

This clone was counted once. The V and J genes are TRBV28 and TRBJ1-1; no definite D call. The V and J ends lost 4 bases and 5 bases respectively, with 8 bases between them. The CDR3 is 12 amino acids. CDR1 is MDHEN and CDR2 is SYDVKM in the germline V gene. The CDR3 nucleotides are TGTGCCAGCAGTTCGCCAACGACTGAAGCTTTCTTT. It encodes CASSSPTTEAFF.

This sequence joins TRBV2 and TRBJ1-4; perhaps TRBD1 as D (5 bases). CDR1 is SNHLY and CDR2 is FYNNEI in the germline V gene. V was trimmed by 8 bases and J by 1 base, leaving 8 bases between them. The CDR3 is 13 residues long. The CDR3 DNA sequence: TGTGCCAGCCACAGGTTAACTAATGAAAAACTGTTTTTT. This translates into CASHRLTNEKLFF.

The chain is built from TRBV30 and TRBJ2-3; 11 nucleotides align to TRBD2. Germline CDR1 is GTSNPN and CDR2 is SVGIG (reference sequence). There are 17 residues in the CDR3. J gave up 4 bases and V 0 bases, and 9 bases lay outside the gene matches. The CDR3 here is CAWSVASGGYMADTQYF. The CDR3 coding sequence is TGTGCCTGGAGTGTAGCTAGCGGGGGGTATATGGCAGATACGCAGTATTTT.

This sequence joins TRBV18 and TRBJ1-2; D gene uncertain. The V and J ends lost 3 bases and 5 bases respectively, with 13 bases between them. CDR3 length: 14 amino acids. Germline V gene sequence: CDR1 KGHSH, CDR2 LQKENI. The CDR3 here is CASSPSPNKYGYTF. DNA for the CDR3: TGTGCCAGCTCACCGTCACCAAACAAATATGGCTACACCTTC. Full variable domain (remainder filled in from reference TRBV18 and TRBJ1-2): NAGVMQNPRHLVRRRGQEARLRCSPMKGHSHVYWYRQLPEEGLKFMVYLQKENIIDESGMPKERFSAEFPKEGPSILRIQQVVRGDSAAYFCASSPSPNKYGYTFGSGTRLTVV.